This entry lists 11 T cell receptor beta chains sequenced from one sample in a study of shared clonotypes between healthy human individuals. Assay used: immunoSEQ multiplex PCR; TCRdb lists only in-frame clones, some missing. The table shows about 490,000 clones, with about three quarters occurring only once. Sequencing was performed on PBMCs. The receptors stem from a woman in her 40s in good health. Some clones in this sample may be carry-over from other donors' samples.

The gene calls are TRBV7-2 and TRBJ1-2; weak D call: TRBD1 (5 bases). Trimming shortened V by 2 bases and J by 8 bases, and 18 bases separated the two germline ends. The CDR3 covers 15 residues. Germline V gene sequence: CDR1 SGHTA, CDR2 FQGNSA. The CDR3 nucleotides read TGTGCCAGCAGCTTAAGTGCCTCAAACCGGGGCGGCTACACCTTC. Translating it yields CASSLSASNRGGYTF. Combining the CDR3 with reference TRBV7-2 and TRBJ1-2 gives the whole variable domain GAGVSQSPSNKVTEKGKDVELRCDPISGHTALYWYRQSLGQGLEFLIYFQGNSAPDKSGLPSDRFSAERTGGSVSTLTIQRTQQEDSAVYLCASSLSASNRGGYTFGSGTRLTVV.

The chain employs TRBV28 and TRBJ1-2; D might be TRBD1 (6 bases). Trimming removed 6 bases from V and 4 bases from J, with 18 bases in between. Germline V lookup: CDR1 MDHEN, CDR2 SYDVKM. The CDR3 totals 15 residues. CDR3 amino acids: CASSLGGAAGYGYTF. Here the CDR3 DNA reads TGTGCCAGCAGCTTGGGGGGGGCGGCAGGCTATGGCTACACCTTC.

The chain is built from TRBV25-1 and TRBJ2-5, with 10 positions matching TRBD2. With V trimmed by 7 bases and J by 4 bases, 12 bases remained unmatched. Per germline, CDR1 MGHDK and CDR2 SYGVNS. This CDR3 region has 16 residues. The CDR3 coding sequence is TGTGCCAGCAATATAGGGGGCAGCGGGAGGGGAGAGACCCAGTACTTC. Its translation is CASNIGGSGRGETQYF.

This clone was detected a few times. The DNA for the CDR3 is TGCGCCAGCAGCTTGGTCGGGACAGATAAAGAGACCCAGTACTTC. Its translation is CASSLVGTDKETQYF. The chain is built from TRBV5-1 and TRBJ2-5; 7 nucleotides agree with TRBD1. The CDR3 extends over 15 amino acids. Trimming cost V 0 bases and J 3 bases; bases outside gene matches: 5. The germline V gene has CDR1 SGHRS and CDR2 YFSETQ.

The genes are TRBV10-3 and TRBJ2-5; 7 nucleotides match TRBD2. V trimming: 6 bases; J trimming: 2 bases; junction bases outside the gene matches: 6. The germline V gene encodes CDR1 ENHRY and CDR2 SYGVKD. The CDR3 loop spans 14 amino acids. CDR3 DNA sequence: TGTGCCATCAGGGGGTCTAGCGGACAAGAGACCCAGTACTTC. This encodes CAIRGSSGQETQYF.

Turning to this clone: A far larger clone is one base from this, pointing to a likely read error. This chain joins TRBV7-9 and TRBJ2-5; 9 bases agree with TRBD1. Germline CDR1 and CDR2: SEHNR and FQNEAQ (reference sequence). The CDR3 consists of 16 residues. The V gene end was trimmed by 8 bases and the J gene end by 0 bases; junction bases not matched to a gene: 10. This CDR3 reads CASGLRDRAYQETQYF. The CDR3 DNA follows: TGTGCCAGCGGCCTCCGGGACAGGGCTTACCAAGAGACCCAGTACTTC.

This clone was found a few times. The J gene is TRBJ1-1, the V gene TRBV28; tentatively, D is TRBD1 (5 bases). There are 13 residues in the CDR3. V was clipped by 7 bases and J by 3 bases, with 12 bases between them. Looked up from germline, CDR1 is MDHEN and CDR2 is SYDVKM. The CDR3 nucleotides are TGTGCCAGCACTAACCCGGGGCACACTGAAGCTTTCTTT. Translation gives CASTNPGHTEAFF.

The rearrangement uses TRBV7-9 and TRBJ2-5; weak D call: TRBD1 (5 bases). Germline loops: CDR1 SEHNR, CDR2 FQNEAQ (reference sequence). CDR3 length: 14 amino acids. Trimming removed 1 base from V and 3 bases from J, with 9 bases in between. CDR3 amino acids: CASSLGAGKETQYF. Written as DNA, the CDR3 is TGTGCCAGCAGCTTAGGGGCAGGGAAAGAGACCCAGTACTTC.

The chain links TRBV7-9 to TRBJ2-7; the match to TRBD1 covers 8 bases. V shed 5 bases and J 4 bases; nucleotides not matched to a gene: 13. CDR1 and CDR2 from the germline V gene are SEHNR and FQNEAQ (reference sequence). The CDR3 is 16 amino acids. The CDR3 region is CASSPLGGDRLYEQYF. The CDR3 nucleotides read TGTGCCAGCAGCCCCTTAGGAGGGGACAGGCTTTACGAGCAGTACTTC.

V is TRBV7-2 and J is TRBJ1-2; D is perhaps TRBD1 (6 bases). Germline CDR1 and CDR2: SGHTA and FQGNSA. V dropped 5 bases and J dropped 7 bases, with 20 bases sitting between them. The CDR3 runs 15 residues. As DNA, the CDR3 is TGTGCCAGCAGCGCCGACGTGGGGGCGCGGGGTGGCTACACCTTC. It specifies CASSADVGARGGYTF.

This chain joins TRBV19 and TRBJ1-5; 12 nucleotides agree with TRBD1. The CDR3 has 19 amino acids. J lost 0 bases, V lost 1 base, and 7 bases had no gene match. Germline V gene sequence: CDR1 LNHDA, CDR2 SQIVND (reference sequence). The CDR3 region is CASSIGPGQGAHSNQPQHF. DNA of the CDR3: TGTGCCAGTAGTATAGGACCGGGACAGGGGGCCCATAGCAATCAGCCCCAGCATTTT.